These 27 T cell receptor beta chains share one sample of origin, sequenced in a study of T cell clonotyping in hematopoietic cell transplantation. The method was immunoSEQ multiplex PCR; TCRdb's version includes in-frame clones alone and lacks a portion of them. The data show some 14,000 clones, around 94% seen once. Sequences were derived from PBMCs, sampled 30 days after allogeneic stem cell transplant. These receptors originate from a male patient aged 60-69 years who had an allogeneic stem cell transplant from an unrelated donor, so the T cells may come from the graft donor. Some clones in this sample may be carry-over from other donors' samples.

This chain links TRBV10-3 with TRBJ2-3; 13 bases are shared with TRBD2. With 10 bases clipped from V and 4 bases from J, the junction kept 8 bases outside the gene matches. The CDR3 sequence is 15 residues long. Looked up from germline, CDR1 is ENHRY and CDR2 is SYGVKD. DNA of the CDR3: TGTGCCAGCGGGACTAGCGGGGAAGGGGCAGATACGCAGTATTTT. It translates to CASGTSGEGADTQYF.

A few counts support this clone. This rearrangement joins TRBV6-5 to TRBJ1-2, with D possibly being TRBD1 (5 bases). The V gene's germline CDR1 is MNHEY and CDR2 SVGAGI. The CDR3 runs to 13 residues. The V gene lost 5 bases and the J gene lost 8 bases, with 15 bases spanning the gap. CDR3 DNA: TGTGCCAGCAGTCCCGGTGGGGGAGGGGGCTACACCTTC. Amino acid sequence: CASSPGGGGGYTF.

The rearrangement uses TRBV7-9 and TRBJ2-7; D could derive from TRBD1 or TRBD2 (5 bases each). This CDR3 comprises 14 residues. The V end lost 7 bases, the J end lost 4 bases, and 17 bases lay between the germline ends. The germline V gene has CDR1 SEHNR and CDR2 FQNEAQ (reference sequence). The CDR3 loop is CASTFAWDGYEQYF. CDR3 coding DNA: TGTGCCAGCACCTTCGCCTGGGACGGGTACGAGCAGTACTTC. Complete variable domain (other parts from reference TRBV7-9 and TRBJ2-7): DTGVSQNPRHKITKRGQNVTFRCDPISEHNRLYWYRQTLGQGPEFLTYFQNEAQLEKSRLLSDRFSAERPKGSFSTLEIQRTEQGDSAMYLCASTFAWDGYEQYFGPGTRLTVT.

This chain joins TRBV27 and TRBJ1-5, with D possibly being TRBD1 (6 bases). CDR1 MNHEY and CDR2 SMNVEV come from the germline V gene (reference sequence). The CDR3 length is 17 residues. Trimming pared 0 bases from V and 0 bases from J, leaving 12 bases between. CDR3 in DNA: TGTGCCAGCAGTTTATCCCCGGGACAAAATAGCAATCAGCCCCAGCATTTT. Residues: CASSLSPGQNSNQPQHF.

This clone appeared once. This chain connects TRBV6-5 to TRBJ1-4; no reliable D call. Deletions cut 5 bases from V and 0 bases from J, with 4 bases between. CDR3 length: 13 residues. Germline CDR1 MNHEY, CDR2 SVGAGI. CDR3 region: CASSRSTNEKLFF. The CDR3 bases are TGTGCCAGCAGTCGGTCAACTAATGAAAAACTGTTTTTT.

The gene calls are TRBV10-3 and TRBJ1-2; 7 bases are shared with TRBD1. Germline V gene data show CDR1 as ENHRY and CDR2 as SYGVKD. CDR3 length equals 14 residues. V gave up 6 bases and J gave up 4 bases; unmatched junction bases: 8. CDR3 sequence: CAIRVEGQTYGYTF. The CDR3 coding sequence is TGTGCCATCAGGGTCGAGGGACAGACCTATGGCTACACCTTC.

The chain employs TRBV2 and TRBJ2-2, with D perhaps TRBD2 (6 bases). The CDR3 runs 13 residues. Looked up from germline, CDR1 is SNHLY and CDR2 is FYNNEI. V was trimmed by 6 bases and J by 1 base, leaving 6 bases between them. The CDR3 here is CASRGLNTGELFF. CDR3 nucleotides: TGTGCCAGCAGGGGACTGAACACCGGGGAGCTGTTTTTT.

This chain links TRBV5-1 with TRBJ1-1; the D is unclear. Trimming took off 4 bases at V and 2 bases at J, with 15 bases between the two ends. Germline CDR1 is SGHRS and CDR2 is YFSETQ. The CDR3 has 15 amino acids. The CDR3 sequence: CASSTPGGDNTEAFF. In DNA, the CDR3 is TGCGCCAGCAGCACGCCGGGTGGGGATAACACTGAAGCTTTCTTT.

This chain links TRBV29-1 with TRBJ1-1; 7 bases are shared with TRBD1. Unmatched junction bases numbered 4, after V lost 3 bases and J lost 9 bases. In germline, CDR1 is SQVTM, CDR2 ANQGSEA. The length of the CDR3 is 11 residues. This CDR3 is CSVETGRKAFF. CDR3 nucleotide sequence: TGCAGCGTTGAGACAGGGAGGAAAGCTTTCTTT. The whole variable domain, remainder taken from reference TRBV29-1 and TRBJ1-1, is SAVISQKPSRDICQRGTSLTIQCQVDSQVTMMFWYRQQPGQSLTLIATANQGSEATYESGFVIDKFPISRPNLTFSTLTVSNMSPEDSSIYLCSVETGRKAFFGQGTRLTVV.

The chain links TRBV5-1 to TRBJ2-7; TRBD1 is a possible D gene (7 bases). Per germline, CDR1 SGHRS and CDR2 YFSETQ. This CDR3 contains 14 residues. V lost 0 bases, J lost 3 bases, and 10 bases lay in between. The CDR3 bases are TGCGCCAGCAGCTTGGACAGGGGACTCTACGAGCAGTACTTC. Protein sequence: CASSLDRGLYEQYF. The whole variable domain, filled in from reference TRBV5-1 and TRBJ2-7, reads KAGVTQTPRYLIKTRGQQVTLSCSPISGHRSVSWYQQTPGQGLQFLFEYFSETQRNKGNFPGRFSGRQFSNSRSEMNVSTLELGDSALYLCASSLDRGLYEQYFGPGTRLTVT.

The chain employs TRBV6-6 and TRBJ2-7; 11 bases agree with TRBD1. The V gene's germline CDR1 is MNHNY and CDR2 SVGAGI (reference sequence). There are 14 residues in the CDR3. The V segment lost 6 bases and the J segment 2 bases; nucleotides outside the gene matches: 3. The CDR3, as DNA: TGTGCCAGCAGAAAGGGACAGGGGGCCTACGAGCAGTACTTC. As protein: CASRKGQGAYEQYF.

Of note for this clone: An end of the junction differs from the germline gene, which may be a read error. This chain connects TRBV7-7 to TRBJ2-6; weak D call: TRBD2 (5 bases). Germline values: CDR1 SSHAT, CDR2 FNYEAQ (reference sequence). The CDR3 spans 16 residues. Here the CDR3 DNA reads TGTGCTAGCAGCTTAGCGCGTGGGGCTGGGGCCAACGTCCTGACTTTC. This codes for CASSLARGAGANVLTF. Full variable domain (outside the CDR3, taken from reference TRBV7-7 and TRBJ2-6): GAGVSQSPRYKVTKRGQDVTLRCDPISSHATLYWYQQALGQGPEFLTYFNYEAQPDKSGLPSDRFSAERPEGSISTLTIQRTEQRDSAMYRCASSLARGAGANVLTFGAGSRLTVL.

The rearrangement uses TRBV29-1 and TRBJ2-7; the D gene is possibly TRBD2 (5 bases). The CDR3 loop spans 13 amino acids. Germline V gene lookup returns CDR1 SQVTM and CDR2 ANQGSEA. The V end was cut by 3 bases, the J end by 1 base, with 10 bases between. The CDR3 sequence: CSVDTTGSYEQYF. In DNA, the CDR3 is TGCAGCGTTGATACTACGGGGTCCTACGAGCAGTACTTC.

The V and J genes are TRBV19 and TRBJ1-5; D is perhaps TRBD1 (5 bases). Trimming shortened V by 6 bases and J by 4 bases, and 13 bases separated the two germline ends. This CDR3 is 14 amino acids long. Germline CDR1 is LNHDA and CDR2 is SQIVND (reference sequence). DNA of the CDR3: TGTGCCAGTAGCAGGGACCTCGGGAATCAGCCCCAGCATTTT. Protein: CASSRDLGNQPQHF.

The rearrangement links TRBV5-1 to TRBJ2-2; 7 positions agree with TRBD2. The germline V gene encodes CDR1 SGHRS and CDR2 YFSETQ. The CDR3 contains 16 residues. J gave up 2 bases and V 0 bases, and 4 bases lay outside the gene matches. CDR3 DNA: TGCGCCAGCAGCTTGGCCGGCGGGGGTAACACCGGGGAGCTGTTTTTT. It is translated as CASSLAGGGNTGELFF. The full variable domain, rest sourced from reference TRBV5-1 and TRBJ2-2, is KAGVTQTPRYLIKTRGQQVTLSCSPISGHRSVSWYQQTPGQGLQFLFEYFSETQRNKGNFPGRFSGRQFSNSRSEMNVSTLELGDSALYLCASSLAGGGNTGELFFGEGSRLTVL.

Points on this clone: One junction end disagrees with the germline gene, perhaps due to a read error. V gene TRBV27 combines with J gene TRBJ1-3, with 9 bases aligning to TRBD1. The CDR3 is 12 amino acids. Germline lookup yields CDR1 MNHEY and CDR2 SMNVEV (reference sequence). For the CDR3, the DNA is TGTGCCAGCAGTTTATGTCACCGGGACAGGGTTTTT. Amino acid sequence: CASSLCHRDRVF.

The chain carries TRBV30 and TRBJ1-4, with D unresolved. Per germline, CDR1 GTSNPN and CDR2 SVGIG (reference sequence). Trimming took off 2 bases at V and 3 bases at J, with 7 bases between the two ends. This CDR3 spans 13 amino acids. CDR3 amino acids: CAWSRTSNEKLFF. The DNA of the CDR3 is TGTGCCTGGAGTCGGACCTCTAATGAAAAACTGTTTTTT.

The chain uses TRBV13 and TRBJ2-7; the D gene is possibly TRBD1 (6 bases). The V gene's germline CDR1 is PRHDT and CDR2 FYEKMQ (reference sequence). V was trimmed by 8 bases and J by 4 bases, leaving 15 bases between them. The CDR3 is made up of 13 amino acids. CDR3 protein: CASQIGQTYEQYF. The CDR3, as DNA: TGTGCCAGCCAGATAGGACAGACTTACGAGCAGTACTTC.

The CDR3 nucleotides are TGTGCCAGCAGCCTAATCGGACAGCCTGGGAATGAGCAGTTCTTC. Its protein product is CASSLIGQPGNEQFF. The rearrangement joins TRBV7-9 to TRBJ2-1, with D maybe TRBD1 (6 bases). The CDR3 loop spans 15 amino acids. V was shortened by 5 bases and J by 7 bases, with 18 bases between the two germline ends. Germline CDR1 reads SEHNR; CDR2 reads FQNEAQ (reference sequence).

CDR3 residues: CASSTQPHSGGTQYF. The DNA for the CDR3 is TGTGCCAGTAGTACGCAACCTCATAGCGGGGGGACCCAGTACTTC. The chain links TRBV19 to TRBJ2-5, with TRBD2 matching over 9 bases. The germline gives CDR1 LNHDA, CDR2 SQIVND (reference sequence). The CDR3 is made up of 15 amino acids. Trimming at V came to 4 bases and at J to 7 bases, leaving 10 bases not matched to a gene. Drawing the rest from reference TRBV19 and TRBJ2-5, the complete variable domain is DGGITQSPKYLFRKEGQNVTLSCEQNLNHDAMYWYRQDPGQGLRLIYYSQIVNDFQKGDIAEGYSVSREKKESFPLTVTSAQKNPTAFYLCASSTQPHSGGTQYFGPGTRLLVL.

The V call is TRBV28, the J call TRBJ1-3; D uncertain. Germline CDR1 reads MDHEN; CDR2 reads SYDVKM. Trimming took 1 base from V and 1 from J, leaving 8 bases between them. The CDR3 has 15 residues. CDR3 residues: CASSLSIRSGNTIYF. The CDR3 nucleotides are TGTGCCAGCAGTTTATCTATCAGGTCTGGAAACACCATATATTTT.

The chain combines TRBV9 with TRBJ2-2, with D tentatively TRBD2 (7 bases). The V gene lost 6 bases and the J gene lost 4 bases, with 10 bases spanning the gap. CDR1 is SGDLS and CDR2 is YYNGEE in the germline V gene. The CDR3 has 13 amino acids. The CDR3, as DNA: TGTGCCAGCAACCGGGGGGCCACCGGGGAGCTGTTTTTT. Its protein product is CASNRGATGELFF. The full variable domain, with the rest looked up from reference TRBV9 and TRBJ2-2, is DSGVTQTPKHLITATGQRVTLRCSPRSGDLSVYWYQQSLDQGLQFLIQYYNGEERAKGNILERFSAQQFPDLHSELNLSSLELGDSALYFCASNRGATGELFFGEGSRLTVL.

This chain joins TRBV19 and TRBJ2-5; D gene ambiguous. The CDR3 is 12 residues long. The V end was cut by 4 bases, the J end by 5 bases, with 8 bases between. Germline loops: CDR1 LNHDA, CDR2 SQIVND (reference sequence). CDR3: CASSNQRETQYF. CDR3 nucleotides: TGTGCCAGTAGTAACCAAAGGGAGACCCAGTACTTC.

The chain recombines TRBV6-5 with TRBJ1-2; no clear D. Germline CDR1 is MNHEY and CDR2 is SVGAGI. Trimming cost V 2 bases and J 3 bases, with 7 bases left between them. The CDR3 has 13 residues. CDR3 DNA: TGTGCCAGCAGTTACAAGGGTTACTATGGCTACACCTTC. Protein: CASSYKGYYGYTF.

The chain is built from TRBV7-9 and TRBJ1-2; D unclear. The germline V and J ends were trimmed by 4 bases and 5 bases, with 14 bases remaining between them. There are 14 residues in the CDR3. The germline V gene encodes CDR1 SEHNR and CDR2 FQNEAQ (reference sequence). CDR3 in amino acids: CASSSSLGDYGYTF. CDR3 in DNA: TGTGCCAGCAGCTCTTCGCTTGGGGATTATGGCTACACCTTC.

The chain links TRBV29-1 to TRBJ2-3; D remains unclear. The CDR3 extends over 13 amino acids. CDR1 and CDR2 from the germline V gene are SQVTM and ANQGSEA. Trimming cost V 2 bases and J 2 bases, with 8 bases left between them. CDR3 residues: CSVERQLTDTQYF. Here the CDR3 DNA reads TGCAGCGTTGAAAGGCAGCTCACAGATACGCAGTATTTT.

The genes are TRBV19 and TRBJ1-2; 9 bases are a match to TRBD1. V was clipped by 2 bases and J by 4 bases; unmatched bases: 5. The CDR3 is 15 residues long. The germline gives CDR1 LNHDA, CDR2 SQIVND (reference sequence). The CDR3 DNA sequence: TGTGCCAGTAGTATACGGGGACAGGGAGGCTATGGCTACACCTTC. Translation: CASSIRGQGGYGYTF. The variable domain in full, with the rest retrieved from reference TRBV19 and TRBJ1-2, is DGGITQSPKYLFRKEGQNVTLSCEQNLNHDAMYWYRQDPGQGLRLIYYSQIVNDFQKGDIAEGYSVSREKKESFPLTVTSAQKNPTAFYLCASSIRGQGGYGYTFGSGTRLTVV.